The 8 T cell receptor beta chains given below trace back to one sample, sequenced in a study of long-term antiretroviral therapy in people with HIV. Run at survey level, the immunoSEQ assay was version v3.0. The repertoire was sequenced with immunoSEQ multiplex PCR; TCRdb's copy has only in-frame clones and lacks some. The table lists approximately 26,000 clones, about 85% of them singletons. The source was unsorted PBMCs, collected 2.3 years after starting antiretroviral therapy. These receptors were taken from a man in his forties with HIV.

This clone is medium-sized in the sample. In DNA form, the CDR3 reads TGTGCCAGCAGCCTCGTGGCGGGTTTTCACGAGCAGTACTTC. Its translation is CASSLVAGFHEQYF. The chain couples TRBV6-5 to TRBJ2-7; TRBD2 is a possible D gene (5 bases). Trimming shortened V by 6 bases and J by 5 bases, and 17 bases separated the two germline ends. This CDR3 is 14 amino acids long. CDR1 and CDR2 (germline): MNHEY, SVGAGI.

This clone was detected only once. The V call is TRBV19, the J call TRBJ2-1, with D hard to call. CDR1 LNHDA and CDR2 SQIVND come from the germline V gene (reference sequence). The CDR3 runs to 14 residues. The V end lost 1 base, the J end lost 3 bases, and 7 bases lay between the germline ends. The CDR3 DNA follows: TGTGCCAGTAGTATAGCTGGGATCTACAATGAGCAGTTCTTC. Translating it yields CASSIAGIYNEQFF.

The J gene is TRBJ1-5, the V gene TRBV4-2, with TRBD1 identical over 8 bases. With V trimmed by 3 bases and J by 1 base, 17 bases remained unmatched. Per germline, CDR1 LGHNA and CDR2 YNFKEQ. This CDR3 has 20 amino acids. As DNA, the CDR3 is TGTGCCAGCAGCCAGGCCCCCCCGGGACAGGAGAAATGGAGCAATCAGCCCCAGCATTTT. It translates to CASSQAPPGQEKWSNQPQHF.

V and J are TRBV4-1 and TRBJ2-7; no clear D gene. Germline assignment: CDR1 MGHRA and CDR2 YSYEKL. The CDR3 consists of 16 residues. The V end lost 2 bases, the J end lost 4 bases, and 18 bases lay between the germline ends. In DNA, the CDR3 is TGCGCCAGCAGCCAAAACCCCGGACGGTCGGCGTACGAGCAGTACTTC. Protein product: CASSQNPGRSAYEQYF.

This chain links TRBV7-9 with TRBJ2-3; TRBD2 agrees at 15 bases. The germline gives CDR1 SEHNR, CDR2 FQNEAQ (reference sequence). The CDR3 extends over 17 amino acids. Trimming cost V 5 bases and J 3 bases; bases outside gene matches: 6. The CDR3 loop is CASSRTSGRAGTDTQYF. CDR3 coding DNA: TGTGCCAGCAGCAGGACTAGCGGGAGGGCCGGAACAGATACGCAGTATTTT.

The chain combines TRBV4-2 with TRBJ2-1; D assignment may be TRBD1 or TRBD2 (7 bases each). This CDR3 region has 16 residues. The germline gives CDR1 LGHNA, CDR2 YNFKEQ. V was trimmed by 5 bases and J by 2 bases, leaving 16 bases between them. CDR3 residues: CASSAPGRGPYNEQFF. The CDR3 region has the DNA TGTGCCAGCAGCGCCCCGGGGAGGGGGCCCTACAATGAGCAGTTCTTC.

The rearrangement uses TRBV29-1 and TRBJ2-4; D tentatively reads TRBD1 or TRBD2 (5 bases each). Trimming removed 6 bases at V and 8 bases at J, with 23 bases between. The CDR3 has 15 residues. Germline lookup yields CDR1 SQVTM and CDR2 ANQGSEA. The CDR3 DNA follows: TGCAGCGTCGGAAGGAGAGCCGGGGCAAGAGACATTCAGTACTTC. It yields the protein CSVGRRAGARDIQYF. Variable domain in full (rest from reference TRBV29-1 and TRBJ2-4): SAVISQKPSRDICQRGTSLTIQCQVDSQVTMMFWYRQQPGQSLTLIATANQGSEATYESGFVIDKFPISRPNLTFSTLTVSNMSPEDSSIYLCSVGRRAGARDIQYFGAGTRLSVL.

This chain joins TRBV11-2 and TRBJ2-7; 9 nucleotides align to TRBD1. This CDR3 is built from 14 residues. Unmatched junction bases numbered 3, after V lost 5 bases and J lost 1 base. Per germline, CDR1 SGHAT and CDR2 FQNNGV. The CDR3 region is CASSVGQGSYEQYF. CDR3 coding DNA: TGTGCCAGCAGCGTAGGACAGGGGTCCTACGAGCAGTACTTC.